The clone carrying this TCR beta chain was found once. The authors sorted CD4+ naive, central memory, regulatory and stem cell-like memory cells via CD45RO/CCR7/CD25/CD127/CD95/CD27. Reverse transcription of all isolated RNA meant that expressed TCRB transcripts were sequenced. Sequencing was performed with immunoSEQ multiplex PCR; in TCRdb, only in-frame clones are kept and a portion is missing. The sample holds approximately 330,000 clones; approximately 11% are singletons and the top ten take 0.015% to 0.02%. This sample is part of a study of beta chain features in type 1 diabetes. This CDR3 region has 13 residues. Germline CDR1 is MNHEY and CDR2 is SMNVEV (reference sequence). V dropped 7 bases and J dropped 6 bases, with 13 bases sitting between them.

The sequencing input was naive CD4+ T cells from blood. This clonotype originated in a woman younger than 45 in good health. J is TRBJ1-5 and V is TRBV27, with no clear D. The CDR3 reads CASTSAVGQPQHF. The CDR3 DNA reads TGTGCCAGCACGTCCGCTGTCGGTCAGCCCCAGCATTTT.